This passage covers 21 T cell receptor beta chains from one sample sequenced in a study of control samples from healthy donors and cancer patients. Assay: immunoSEQ multiplex PCR; the TCRdb copy retains only in-frame clones and omits some. The sample lists roughly 120,000 clones; more than 70% were seen once. The specimen sequenced was blood. Source of these receptors: a man aged 35-49 years in good health.

The J gene is TRBJ2-3, the V gene TRBV2, with D hard to call. CDR3 length: 15 residues. Trimming removed 0 bases from V and 6 bases from J, with 13 bases in between. CDR1 is SNHLY and CDR2 is FYNNEI in the germline V gene. This CDR3 reads CASSEAGTSRDTQYF. CDR3 DNA: TGTGCCAGCAGTGAAGCGGGAACCTCTAGGGATACGCAGTATTTT.

This chain connects TRBV7-6 to TRBJ2-7; D uncertain. Germline lookup yields CDR1 SGHVS and CDR2 FNYEAQ. V lost 0 bases, J lost 1 base, and 7 bases lay in between. There are 14 residues in the CDR3. Here the CDR3 reads CASSLAAESYEQYF. CDR3 DNA sequence: TGTGCCAGCAGCTTAGCGGCGGAGTCCTACGAGCAGTACTTC. The complete variable domain, with remaining parts taken from reference TRBV7-6 and TRBJ2-7, reads GAGVSQSPRYKVTKRGQDVALRCDPISGHVSLYWYRQALGQGPEFLTYFNYEAQQDKSGLPNDRFSAERPEGSISTLTIQRTEQRDSAMYRCASSLAAESYEQYFGPGTRLTVT.

The genes are TRBV27 and TRBJ1-2, with D possibly being TRBD1 (6 bases). Between the trimmed V and J ends, which lost 5 bases and 1 base, there was a span of 14 bases. Germline V CDR1 and CDR2: MNHEY, SMNVEV (reference sequence). The CDR3 consists of 15 residues. CDR3 sequence: CASSGSTGLNYGYTF. The CDR3, as DNA: TGTGCCAGCAGTGGATCGACAGGCCTTAACTATGGCTACACCTTC.

This clone was detected once. The chain employs TRBV30 and TRBJ1-1; D gene unclear. Germline CDR1 and CDR2: GTSNPN and SVGIG (reference sequence). The V gene lost 7 bases and the J gene lost 0 bases, with 18 bases spanning the gap. There are 15 residues in the CDR3. CDR3 region: CAYSPVGGMNTEAFF. CDR3 sequence (DNA): TGTGCCTACTCCCCGGTTGGAGGTATGAACACTGAAGCTTTCTTT. The full variable domain, rest sourced from reference TRBV30 and TRBJ1-1, is SQTIHQWPATLVQPVGSPLSLECTVEGTSNPNLYWYRQAAGRGLQLLFYSVGIGQISSEVPQNLSASRPQDRQFILSSKKLLLSDSGFYLCAYSPVGGMNTEAFFGQGTRLTVV.

This chain joins TRBV28 and TRBJ1-4, with a tentative D call TRBD1 (6 bases). V gave up 10 bases and J gave up 7 bases, with 16 bases separating them. Looked up from germline, CDR1 is MDHEN and CDR2 is SYDVKM. This CDR3 is 13 amino acids long. The CDR3: CATEGGAVEKLFF. CDR3 in DNA: TGTGCCACGGAGGGGGGGGCTGTTGAAAAACTGTTTTTT. Combining the CDR3 with reference TRBV28 and TRBJ1-4 gives the whole variable domain DVKVTQSSRYLVKRTGEKVFLECVQDMDHENMFWYRQDPGLGLRLIYFSYDVKMKEKGDIPEGYSVSREKKERFSLILESASTNQTSMYLCATEGGAVEKLFFGSGTQLSVL.

The CDR3 DNA follows: TGTGCCAGCAGTACAGGGGTCGAGCAGTACTTC. Translating gives CASSTGVEQYF. V is TRBV6-2 or TRBV6-3 and J is TRBJ2-7, with TRBD1 matching over 7 bases. The V and J ends lost 5 bases and 6 bases, in that order; junction bases with no gene match: 1. The CDR3 spans 11 residues. CDR1 MNHEY and CDR2 SVGEGT come from the germline V gene.

The chain employs TRBV4-3 and TRBJ2-5, with D possibly called TRBD1 or TRBD2 (7 bases each). The V gene's germline CDR1 is LGHNA and CDR2 YSLEER. This CDR3 region has 16 residues. Trimming pared 1 base from V and 2 bases from J, leaving 14 bases between. The chain's CDR3 is CASSQVRGRGQETQYF. The CDR3, as DNA: TGCGCCAGCAGCCAAGTAAGGGGGCGGGGGCAAGAGACCCAGTACTTC.

In nucleotides, the CDR3 is TGTGCCAGCAGCGTAGAAGGCTACACCTTC. Translated, it gives CASSVEGYTF. This sequence joins TRBV7-9 and TRBJ1-2, with D unclear. Germline V gene lookup returns CDR1 SEHNR and CDR2 FQNEAQ (reference sequence). The V gene lost 5 bases and the J gene lost 8 bases, with 6 bases spanning the gap. The CDR3 has 10 amino acids.

This clone was observed a single time. V is TRBV7-3 and J is TRBJ1-6, with no clear D. This CDR3 contains 18 residues. Germline CDR1 reads SGHTA; CDR2 reads FQGTGA. V lost 0 bases and J lost 0, with 12 bases in between. The CDR3 loop is CASSLTRRGSSYNSPLHF. The CDR3 coding sequence is TGTGCCAGCAGCTTAACAAGGCGTGGAAGCTCCTATAATTCACCCCTCCACTTT.

To note about this clone: The junction and the germline gene differ at one end; a read error may be behind it. CDR3 DNA sequence: TGTGCCAGCTCACCAAAGGGTAATTCATCCCTCCACTTT. It specifies CASSPKGNSSLHF. The chain joins TRBV18 to TRBJ1-6; no definite D call. The CDR3 is 13 amino acids. CDR1 and CDR2 (germline): KGHSH, LQKENI.

This chain uses TRBV7-8 with TRBJ2-1, with TRBD2 identical over 16 bases. The CDR3 has 17 residues. Germline CDR1 reads SGHVS; CDR2 reads FQNEAQ. J gave up 9 bases and V 5 bases, and 10 bases lay outside the gene matches. The CDR3 here is CASSAPGLAGGHGEQFF. The CDR3 DNA sequence: TGTGCCAGCAGCGCCCCGGGACTAGCGGGGGGGCATGGTGAGCAGTTCTTC.

The genes are TRBV2 and TRBJ1-1; unclear D gene. Trimming stripped 2 bases from V and 3 bases from J, with 1 base between. This CDR3 has 11 residues. CDR1 SNHLY and CDR2 FYNNEI come from the germline V gene. The CDR3 DNA is TGTGCCAGCAGTGAATACACTGAAGCTTTCTTT. Amino acid sequence: CASSEYTEAFF.

CDR3 sequence: CAWSVLSGSGYTF. CDR3 bases: TGTGCCTGGAGTGTACTGTCAGGGTCCGGCTACACCTTC. V usage is TRBV30 and J usage is TRBJ1-2; tentative D call: TRBD1 (5 bases). This CDR3 comprises 13 residues. The V and J ends lost 0 bases and 8 bases respectively, with 13 bases between them. Germline values: CDR1 GTSNPN, CDR2 SVGIG (reference sequence).

The CDR3 region is CASSEASVGLYGYTF. The CDR3 DNA is TGTGCCAGCAGTGAAGCGTCTGTAGGCTTATATGGCTACACCTTC. The V and J genes are TRBV6-1 and TRBJ1-2; D remains ambiguous. Deletions cut 0 bases from V and 5 bases from J, with 13 bases between. CDR1 is MNHNS, CDR2 SASEGT, per germline. This CDR3 region has 15 residues.

V usage is TRBV11-3 and J usage is TRBJ1-2, with D possibly matching TRBD1 (5 bases). From germline, CDR1 is SGHNT and CDR2 YENEEA. The ends were cut back, 4 bases at V and 8 bases at J, with 14 bases in the middle. The CDR3 sequence is 13 residues long. The CDR3 nucleotides are TGTGCCAGCAGCTATGGTCAAGGGGACGGCTACACCTTC. This gives the protein CASSYGQGDGYTF.

The chain combines TRBV19 with TRBJ1-2, with 8 bases lining up with TRBD1. The CDR3 loop spans 14 amino acids. Germline V gene lookup returns CDR1 LNHDA and CDR2 SQIVND (reference sequence). With 9 bases clipped from V and 3 bases from J, the junction kept 9 bases outside the gene matches. CDR3 sequence reads: CARPTLDRDYGYTF. The CDR3 DNA reads TGTGCCAGGCCGACCTTGGACAGGGACTATGGCTACACCTTC.

Only one count was recorded for this clone. V is TRBV10-3 and J is TRBJ1-2; D unclear. Trimming left V 0 bases short and J 2 bases short, with 10 bases between. This CDR3 has 15 residues. Germline CDR1 ENHRY, CDR2 SYGVKD. The DNA for the CDR3 is TGTGCCATCAGTGAGTCGACTCGGCAAAACTATGGCTACACCTTC. It yields the protein CAISESTRQNYGYTF.

This rearrangement joins TRBV11-2 to TRBJ1-2; the D is unclear. Germline V gives CDR1 SGHAT, CDR2 FQNNGV. Trimming removed 3 bases from V and 4 bases from J, with 15 bases in between. CDR3 size: 15 residues. Here the CDR3 DNA reads TGTGCCAGCAGCTTTGGCCTTGCGTCTGTCTATGGCTACACCTTC. This codes for CASSFGLASVYGYTF.

This sequence joins TRBV5-1 and TRBJ2-7; 9 nucleotides align to TRBD2. This CDR3 region has 14 residues. V shed 5 bases, J shed 2 bases, and the junction held 5 bases outside the gene matches. Per the germline V gene, CDR1 is SGHRS and CDR2 is YFSETQ. CDR3 sequence: CASRTGTSPYEQYF. The CDR3, as DNA: TGCGCCAGCAGAACCGGGACTAGCCCCTACGAGCAGTACTTC. Filled out from reference TRBV5-1 and TRBJ2-7, the complete variable domain reads KAGVTQTPRYLIKTRGQQVTLSCSPISGHRSVSWYQQTPGQGLQFLFEYFSETQRNKGNFPGRFSGRQFSNSRSEMNVSTLELGDSALYLCASRTGTSPYEQYFGPGTRLTVT.

The rearrangement joins TRBV28 to TRBJ1-1, with D unclear. Germline CDR1 and CDR2: MDHEN and SYDVKM. V was cut by 4 bases and J by 0 bases, with 12 bases left in between. This CDR3 is 15 amino acids long. This chain's CDR3 is CASSSGSLMNTEAFF. The CDR3 region has the DNA TGTGCCAGCAGTTCGGGGTCCCTAATGAACACTGAAGCTTTCTTT.

The chain couples TRBV5-1 to TRBJ1-1, with D uncertain. Looked up from germline, CDR1 is SGHRS and CDR2 is YFSETQ. Trimming took 0 bases from V and 2 from J, leaving 11 bases between them. The CDR3 spans 15 residues. DNA for the CDR3: TGCGCCAGCAGCTTGGAAGGAGGGATCAACACTGAAGCTTTCTTT. This translates into CASSLEGGINTEAFF.